These 30 T cell receptor beta chains were all obtained from the same sample, sequenced in a study of radiation and T cells in renal cell carcinoma. Generated by immunoSEQ multiplex PCR, the TCRdb table keeps only in-frame clones and is missing some. The repertoire holds some 150,000 clones, with around 78% as singletons. Time point of the sample: baseline pretreatment blood. Treatment: 15 Gy SBRT to primary tumor, nephrectomy 4 weeks later. The sample here was blood, taken from a patient whose treatment included radiotherapy and nephrectomy. The receptors come from a woman in her fifties or sixties with renal cell carcinoma.

In DNA, the CDR3 is TGCGCCAGCAGCCAAGACGAGACAGATAATTCACCCCTCCACTTT. Encoded protein: CASSQDETDNSPLHF. The chain employs TRBV4-3 and TRBJ1-6; weak D call: TRBD1 (5 bases). Per germline, CDR1 LGHNA and CDR2 YSLEER. V lost 0 bases and J 5 bases, leaving 8 bases between the germline ends. The CDR3 contains 15 residues.

V usage is TRBV6-6 and J usage is TRBJ2-2; no clear D gene. The CDR3 is 14 amino acids. V was cut by 5 bases and J by 1 base, with 8 bases left in between. CDR1 and CDR2 (germline): MNHNY, SVGAGI (reference sequence). The CDR3 loop is CASSPSRNTGELFF. The DNA for the CDR3 is TGTGCCAGCAGTCCGAGTAGGAACACCGGGGAGCTGTTTTTT.

The rearrangement links TRBV30 to TRBJ1-2; 9 bases agree with TRBD1. Germline values: CDR1 GTSNPN, CDR2 SVGIG (reference sequence). Germline trimming cut 3 bases from V and 9 bases from J; bases unmatched to any gene: 5. The CDR3 length is 12 residues. CDR3 residues: CAWSRQGDSYTF. The CDR3 region has the DNA TGTGCCTGGAGCAGACAGGGGGATAGCTACACCTTC. Together with reference TRBV30 and TRBJ1-2, the CDR3 gives the full variable domain: SQTIHQWPATLVQPVGSPLSLECTVEGTSNPNLYWYRQAAGRGLQLLFYSVGIGQISSEVPQNLSASRPQDRQFILSSKKLLLSDSGFYLCAWSRQGDSYTFGSGTRLTVV.

V usage is TRBV6-5 and J usage is TRBJ2-7; 11 bases are a match to TRBD1. The CDR3 sequence is 15 residues long. Germline V gene lookup returns CDR1 MNHEY and CDR2 SVGAGI. Trimming took 6 bases from V and 5 from J; bases not matched to a gene: 9. The CDR3 nucleotides are TGTGCCAGCAGGACCGGGACAGGGGGACTCGACGAGCAGTACTTC. Protein sequence: CASRTGTGGLDEQYF.

This clone has just one count. The chain has TRBV6-5 and TRBJ1-1; 7 positions match TRBD1. CDR1 is MNHEY, CDR2 SVGAGI, per germline. The CDR3 spans 12 residues. Germline trimming cut 9 bases from V and 2 bases from J; bases unmatched to any gene: 3. The CDR3 DNA reads TGTGCCAGTAGACAGGGTAACACTGAAGCTTTCTTT. The encoded protein is CASRQGNTEAFF.

This chain links TRBV5-4 with TRBJ2-7; unclear D gene. V dropped 4 bases and J dropped 5 bases, with 10 bases sitting between them. The length of the CDR3 is 12 residues. Germline V gene data show CDR1 as SGHNT and CDR2 as YYREEE (reference sequence). CDR3 region: CASSDGEDEQYF. CDR3 nucleotides: TGTGCCAGCAGCGATGGAGAGGACGAGCAGTACTTC.

This clone has more than one count but fewer than ten. V and J are TRBV4-3 and TRBJ2-2; D gene unclear. Germline CDR1 is LGHNA and CDR2 is YSLEER. This CDR3 has 18 amino acids. V lost 2 bases, J lost 8 bases, and 24 bases lay in between. As DNA, the CDR3 is TGCGCCAGCAGCCAACGACGGTACGATCAACCCCCCCCTGGGGAGCTGTTTTTT. It specifies CASSQRRYDQPPPGELFF.

The chain recombines TRBV6-5 with TRBJ1-6; TRBD1 matches at 8 bases. Germline-derived CDR1 and CDR2 are MNHEY and SVGAGI. Trimming cost V 2 bases and J 10 bases; bases outside gene matches: 4. The CDR3 length is 14 residues. The CDR3 spells CASSYIRGQSPLHF. The DNA of the CDR3 is TGTGCCAGCAGTTACATCAGGGGGCAATCACCCCTCCACTTT.

This clone was found a few times. This chain links TRBV7-2 with TRBJ1-5; no clear D gene. Germline V gene data show CDR1 as SGHTA and CDR2 as FQGNSA. The V end was cut by 5 bases, the J end by 6 bases, with 8 bases between. The CDR3 length is 12 residues. This CDR3 is CASSPGSQPQHF. DNA for the CDR3: TGTGCCAGCAGCCCAGGTTCTCAGCCCCAGCATTTT.

The J gene is TRBJ1-6, the V gene TRBV29-1; no reliable D call. Looked up from germline, CDR1 is SQVTM and CDR2 is ANQGSEA. CDR3 length: 13 amino acids. V lost 6 bases and J lost 0, with 6 bases in between. DNA of the CDR3: TGCAGCGTCCGCGGCTCCTATAATTCACCCCTCCACTTT. It specifies CSVRGSYNSPLHF.

The chain employs TRBV9 and TRBJ2-7; TRBD2 matches 9 bases. The V segment lost 0 bases and the J segment 4 bases; nucleotides outside the gene matches: 8. This CDR3 region has 16 residues. From germline, CDR1 is SGDLS and CDR2 YYNGEE. This CDR3 is CASSVGLLAGSYEQYF. In nucleotides, the CDR3 is TGTGCCAGCAGCGTAGGTCTCCTAGCGGGGTCGTACGAGCAGTACTTC.

This rearrangement joins TRBV5-8 to TRBJ2-7, with TRBD2 as a possible D gene (5 bases). V was shortened by 0 bases and J by 0 bases, with 10 bases between the two germline ends. Germline-derived CDR1 and CDR2 are SGHTS and YDEGEE. The CDR3 is 15 residues long. The DNA for the CDR3 is TGTGCCAGCAGCTTGGAGGCGGGCAACTCCTACGAGCAGTACTTC. Translating it yields CASSLEAGNSYEQYF.

The chain couples TRBV5-6 to TRBJ2-7, with D perhaps TRBD2 (5 bases). The CDR3 extends over 14 amino acids. Trimming pared 0 bases from V and 7 bases from J, leaving 14 bases between. In germline, CDR1 is SGHDT, CDR2 YYEEEE. CDR3 bases: TGTGCCAGCAGCTTGGGATTGAGGTGGGAGGAGCAGTACTTC. It specifies CASSLGLRWEEQYF.

The V gene is TRBV6-5, the J gene TRBJ2-1; D not certain. V was clipped by 6 bases and J by 0 bases, with 12 bases between them. CDR3 length: 15 amino acids. Germline CDR1 and CDR2: MNHEY and SVGAGI. The CDR3 sequence: CASRLKGYSYNEQFF. The DNA for the CDR3 is TGTGCCAGCAGACTCAAGGGCTACTCCTACAATGAGCAGTTCTTC.

The chain couples TRBV27 to TRBJ2-1; 7 bases line up with TRBD1. Germline assignment: CDR1 MNHEY and CDR2 SMNVEV (reference sequence). V lost 5 bases, J lost 6 bases, and 13 bases stayed unmatched. The CDR3 covers 16 residues. The CDR3 region has the DNA TGTGCCAGCAGTCACGGGACAGCCAGGCGTAGCAATGAGCAGTTCTTC. It translates to CASSHGTARRSNEQFF.

As regards this clone: The same CDR3 arises from other DNA sequences in this sample as well. The chain recombines TRBV18 with TRBJ1-5; 8 nucleotides line up with TRBD1. The CDR3 is 14 residues long. The junction had 2 bases not matched to a gene; V was cut back by 3 bases and J by 4 bases. Germline lookup yields CDR1 KGHSH and CDR2 LQKENI. The CDR3 region has the DNA TGTGCCAGCTCACCCGGGACAGGAAATCAGCCCCAGCATTTT. This encodes CASSPGTGNQPQHF.

This clone turned up a few times. The chain recombines TRBV2 with TRBJ2-3, with D unresolved. CDR1 SNHLY and CDR2 FYNNEI come from the germline V gene. Trimming shortened V by 6 bases and J by 2 bases, and 12 bases separated the two germline ends. The CDR3 is made up of 14 amino acids. CDR3 protein: CASRDVSFTDTQYF. The CDR3 bases are TGTGCCAGCAGGGACGTATCATTCACAGATACGCAGTATTTT. Together with reference TRBV2 and TRBJ2-3, the CDR3 gives the full variable domain: EPEVTQTPSHQVTQMGQEVILRCVPISNHLYFYWYRQILGQKVEFLVSFYNNEISEKSEIFDDQFSVERPDGSNFTLKIRSTKLEDSAMYFCASRDVSFTDTQYFGPGTRLTVL.

This clone was seen once. V is TRBV6-5 and J is TRBJ1-2; TRBD1 is a possible D gene (5 bases). Trimming removed 2 bases from V and 7 bases from J, with 17 bases in between. The CDR3 has 15 amino acids. Germline CDR1 and CDR2: MNHEY and SVGAGI. The CDR3 region has the DNA TGTGCCAGCAGTTACATGGGTACAGGTCAATTTGGCTACACCTTC. Translated, it gives CASSYMGTGQFGYTF.

As to this clone: Compared with germline, one end of the junction differs, possibly owing to a read error. The chain is built from TRBV5-6 and TRBJ2-1; D possibly corresponds to TRBD2 (5 bases). Germline-derived CDR1 and CDR2 are SGHDT and YYEEEE. The CDR3 extends over 12 amino acids. CDR3 coding DNA: TGTGCCAGCAGCTCTATTTCGGGGAACTCGCTCTTC. Protein sequence: CASSSISGNSLF.

As concerns this clone: The junction departs from germline at one end; a sequencing error may be responsible. The chain has TRBV25-1 and TRBJ2-1; the D is unclear. The CDR3 totals 11 residues. Germline loops: CDR1 MGHDK, CDR2 SYGVNS. The CDR3 sequence: CASSQYNEQFF. DNA for the CDR3: TGTGCCAGCAGTCAATACAATGAGCAGTTCTTC.

This chain uses TRBV19 with TRBJ2-7, with a weak D call TRBD2 (5 bases). The germline gives CDR1 LNHDA, CDR2 SQIVND (reference sequence). The germline V and J ends were trimmed by 6 bases and 5 bases, with 23 bases remaining between them. The CDR3 covers 16 residues. The CDR3 spells CASRRSVERQAHEQYF. CDR3 sequence (DNA): TGTGCCAGTAGAAGGTCAGTGGAGCGGCAAGCCCACGAGCAGTACTTC.

The CDR3 spells CASSEWGVGGGTDTQYF. In DNA form, the CDR3 reads TGTGCCAGCAGTGAATGGGGAGTTGGGGGTGGCACAGATACGCAGTATTTT. The gene calls are TRBV25-1 and TRBJ2-3; D is perhaps TRBD1 or TRBD2 (5 bases each). From germline, CDR1 is MGHDK and CDR2 SYGVNS. The CDR3 contains 17 residues. The V end was cut by 1 base, the J end by 1 base, with 15 bases between.

The J gene is TRBJ1-2, the V gene TRBV15, with 7 bases fitting TRBD1. The germline gives CDR1 LNHNV, CDR2 YYDKDF (reference sequence). The trim removed 3 bases at V and 2 bases at J, leaving 12 bases unmatched. There are 17 residues in the CDR3. The CDR3 loop reads CATSRDKAGTENYGYTF. CDR3 bases: TGTGCCACCAGCAGGGATAAAGCCGGGACAGAGAACTATGGCTACACCTTC.

In this sample, this clone turned up a few times. The chain uses TRBV10-1 and TRBJ2-3; no clear D. V was cut by 0 bases and J by 11 bases, with 12 bases left in between. This CDR3 is 13 amino acids long. Germline V lookup: CDR1 WNHNN, CDR2 SYGVQD (reference sequence). The CDR3, as DNA: TGCGCCAGCAGTGAGTCAAAGTCTGCCAAGCAGTATTTT. Translating it yields CASSESKSAKQYF.

The V and J genes are TRBV7-2 and TRBJ1-4; 10 nucleotides agree with TRBD1. V dropped 5 bases and J dropped 7; count of bases not matched to a gene: 10. Germline values: CDR1 SGHTA, CDR2 FQGNSA. This CDR3 has 16 amino acids. CDR3 residues: CASSTGQGKTGEKLFF. The CDR3 DNA is TGTGCCAGCAGCACGGGACAGGGGAAAACGGGTGAAAAACTGTTTTTT.

The V and J genes are TRBV7-9 and TRBJ2-2, with D maybe TRBD1 (6 bases). The germline V gene has CDR1 SEHNR and CDR2 FQNEAQ (reference sequence). The CDR3 runs 15 residues. V lost 5 bases to trimming and J lost 5 bases, with 15 bases between them. The DNA for the CDR3 is TGTGCCAGCAGCCCAGGGGCCACAGGGACCGGGGAGCTGTTTTTT. Encoded protein: CASSPGATGTGELFF.

J is TRBJ1-2 and V is TRBV4-1, with D hard to call. Trimming took off 1 base at V and 0 bases at J, with 9 bases between the two ends. CDR1 MGHRA and CDR2 YSYEKL come from the germline V gene. This CDR3 region has 15 residues. This CDR3 reads CASSQATGANYGYTF. The CDR3, as DNA: TGCGCCAGCAGCCAAGCGACGGGAGCTAACTATGGCTACACCTTC.

In this sample, this clone turned up once. This rearrangement joins TRBV19 to TRBJ1-3; unclear D gene. Germline loops: CDR1 LNHDA, CDR2 SQIVND (reference sequence). Trimming took off 10 bases at V and 4 bases at J, with 5 bases between the two ends. The CDR3 runs to 10 residues. The CDR3 region is CATVGNTIYF. The DNA for the CDR3 is TGTGCCACAGTAGGAAACACCATATATTTT.

This sequence joins TRBV9 and TRBJ2-2; D is unclear. V was trimmed by 0 bases and J by 6 bases, leaving 15 bases between them. The CDR3 sequence is 16 residues long. Per germline, CDR1 SGDLS and CDR2 YYNGEE. The CDR3 region is CASSVVADQAAGELFF. The CDR3 bases are TGTGCCAGCAGCGTAGTCGCCGATCAGGCGGCCGGGGAGCTGTTTTTT.

V and J are TRBV28 and TRBJ2-5; D may be TRBD2 (6 bases). The germline V gene encodes CDR1 MDHEN and CDR2 SYDVKM. This CDR3 spans 13 amino acids. V dropped 3 bases and J dropped 4 bases, with 9 bases sitting between them. The chain's CDR3 is CASSFRGIETQYF. The CDR3 coding sequence is TGTGCCAGCAGTTTTCGGGGGATAGAGACCCAGTACTTC.